The next 18 T cell receptor beta chains were all read from a single sample in a study of T cell responses to AZD1222 COVID-19 vaccine. Data came from immunoSEQ multiplex PCR; TCRdb stores just in-frame clones and leaves some out. This sample has tens of thousands of clones, with approximately 83% found just once. The starting material was peripheral blood, obtained 28 days after the second AZD1222 dose. Receptors were obtained from an adult who received the AZD1222 COVID-19 vaccine.

The CDR3 DNA is TGCAGCGTCCAAAGGGAGGGCGCCAGCTATGGCTACACCTTC. Its translation: CSVQREGASYGYTF. This chain joins TRBV29-1 and TRBJ1-2; D is undetermined. Germline loops: CDR1 SQVTM, CDR2 ANQGSEA. The V end was cut by 6 bases, the J end by 4 bases, with 18 bases between. The CDR3 consists of 14 residues.

V usage is TRBV9 and J usage is TRBJ1-6, with D unresolved. Germline CDR1 reads SGDLS; CDR2 reads YYNGEE. V lost 4 bases, J lost 6 bases, and 14 bases lay in between. The CDR3 has 15 amino acids. The CDR3 sequence: CASSPPTFPNSPLHF. The CDR3 DNA follows: TGTGCCAGCAGCCCCCCGACATTCCCTAATTCACCCCTCCACTTT.

The rearrangement joins TRBV7-6 to TRBJ2-1; 10 nucleotides line up with TRBD2. Looked up from germline, CDR1 is SGHVS and CDR2 is FNYEAQ. The CDR3 sequence is 17 residues long. V lost 1 base to trimming and J lost 5 bases; unmatched junction nucleotides: 8. The CDR3 loop reads CASSLGAGLAGDNEQFF. CDR3 nucleotides: TGTGCCAGCAGCTTAGGGGCGGGGCTAGCGGGGGACAATGAGCAGTTCTTC.

The chain couples TRBV7-9 to TRBJ1-1; D gene uncertain. The germline V and J ends were trimmed by 5 bases and 5 bases, with 9 bases remaining between them. Looked up from germline, CDR1 is SEHNR and CDR2 is FQNEAQ (reference sequence). This CDR3 is built from 12 residues. The CDR3 DNA sequence: TGTGCCAGCAGCGTTACGGGGACTGAAGCTTTCTTT. Protein: CASSVTGTEAFF.

The rearrangement joins TRBV27 to TRBJ1-2, with 8 nucleotides matching TRBD1. This CDR3 comprises 13 residues. The ends lost 3 bases at V and 8 bases at J; junction bases unmatched: 5. Germline CDR1 is MNHEY and CDR2 is SMNVEV (reference sequence). As DNA, the CDR3 is TGTGCCAGCAGTTTCAGGGGGCCGGTCGGCTACACCTTC. Translating gives CASSFRGPVGYTF.

V gene TRBV27 combines with J gene TRBJ2-2; D gene unclear. The germline V and J ends were trimmed by 2 bases and 0 bases, with 4 bases remaining between them. Germline V gene lookup returns CDR1 MNHEY and CDR2 SMNVEV (reference sequence). This CDR3 has 14 amino acids. The DNA for the CDR3 is TGTGCCAGCAGTTTAAACGCGAACACCGGGGAGCTGTTTTTT. Protein: CASSLNANTGELFF.

The J gene is TRBJ2-1, the V gene TRBV19; the D is unclear. With 3 bases removed from V and 10 bases from J, the gap between germline ends came to 7 bases. This CDR3 has 11 amino acids. CDR1 and CDR2 from the germline V gene are LNHDA and SQIVND (reference sequence). The DNA for the CDR3 is TGTGCCAGTAGTATGGAGAGGGAGCAGTTCTTC. Amino acids: CASSMEREQFF. Supplemented by reference TRBV19 and TRBJ2-1, the full variable domain reads DGGITQSPKYLFRKEGQNVTLSCEQNLNHDAMYWYRQDPGQGLRLIYYSQIVNDFQKGDIAEGYSVSREKKESFPLTVTSAQKNPTAFYLCASSMEREQFFGPGTRLTVL.

J is TRBJ2-3 and V is TRBV7-2, with D possibly being TRBD1 (5 bases). V was pared by 5 bases and J by 0 bases, with 12 bases between. The CDR3 length is 15 residues. The V gene's germline CDR1 is SGHTA and CDR2 FQGNSA. The CDR3 sequence is CASSLRQTSTDTQYF. The CDR3 DNA reads TGTGCCAGCAGCCTAAGACAGACTAGCACAGATACGCAGTATTTT.

This clone was recorded once. The rearrangement links TRBV7-8 to TRBJ1-4, with TRBD1 as a possible D gene (6 bases). CDR1 SGHVS and CDR2 FQNEAQ come from the germline V gene. This CDR3 contains 17 residues. The V gene lost 0 bases and the J gene lost 0 bases, with 11 bases spanning the gap. The DNA of the CDR3 is TGTGCCAGCAGCTTAGCGCGGACAGTTGCAACTAATGAAAAACTGTTTTTT. Encoded protein: CASSLARTVATNEKLFF.

The chain joins TRBV6-1 to TRBJ1-5, with D possibly matching TRBD1 (5 bases). Germline CDR1 and CDR2: MNHNS and SASEGT. CDR3 size: 17 residues. The V gene lost 4 bases and the J gene lost 1 base, with 17 bases spanning the gap. The CDR3 region has the DNA TGTGCCAGCAGTGCGTCTGTTGCAGGGTGGAGCAATCAGCCCCAGCATTTT. This sequence encodes CASSASVAGWSNQPQHF.

V is TRBV5-1 and J is TRBJ1-4; 9 bases match TRBD1. V shed 4 bases, J shed 3 bases, and the junction held 7 bases outside the gene matches. The CDR3 sequence is 16 residues long. Germline V gene sequence: CDR1 SGHRS, CDR2 YFSETQ. This CDR3 is CASSQNRGLANEKLFF. The CDR3 DNA reads as TGCGCCAGCAGCCAGAACAGGGGGCTAGCTAATGAAAAACTGTTTTTT.

The V and J genes are TRBV7-6 and TRBJ1-4; possibly TRBD1 for D (5 bases). Trimming pared 0 bases from V and 4 bases from J, leaving 27 bases between. The CDR3 has 21 amino acids. CDR1 is SGHVS and CDR2 is FNYEAQ in the germline V gene. CDR3 sequence (DNA): TGTGCCAGCAGCTTAGCGACTGCTACGGCCAAGGGGCCTTTGAGTAATGAAAAACTGTTTTTT. Amino acid sequence: CASSLATATAKGPLSNEKLFF. The variable domain in full, completed from reference TRBV7-6 and TRBJ1-4, reads GAGVSQSPRYKVTKRGQDVALRCDPISGHVSLYWYRQALGQGPEFLTYFNYEAQQDKSGLPNDRFSAERPEGSISTLTIQRTEQRDSAMYRCASSLATATAKGPLSNEKLFFGSGTQLSVL.

The rearrangement joins TRBV11-3 to TRBJ1-5; D not resolved. Germline V gene data show CDR1 as SGHNT and CDR2 as YENEEA. Trimming took off 1 base at V and 8 bases at J, with 18 bases between the two ends. This CDR3 region has 16 residues. DNA for the CDR3: TGTGCCAGCAGCTTAGTTTGGGATGCGGGAACGGAGCCCCAGCATTTT. This gives the protein CASSLVWDAGTEPQHF.

The V gene is TRBV27, the J gene TRBJ2-2; D is uncertain. Trimming took off 2 bases at V and 5 bases at J, with 15 bases between the two ends. The CDR3 contains 16 residues. CDR1 and CDR2 (germline): MNHEY, SMNVEV (reference sequence). CDR3: CASSLTALRITGELFF. The DNA of the CDR3 is TGTGCCAGCAGTTTAACGGCGCTACGAATTACCGGGGAGCTGTTTTTT.

The chain couples TRBV29-1 to TRBJ1-3, with D perhaps TRBD1 (5 bases). Germline values: CDR1 SQVTM, CDR2 ANQGSEA. V shed 4 bases and J shed 2 bases, with 9 bases lying between them. The CDR3 extends over 13 amino acids. The CDR3 region has the DNA TGCAGCGTTGTTGGGGGAGCTGGAAACACCATATATTTT. Residues: CSVVGGAGNTIYF. The whole variable domain, remainder taken from reference TRBV29-1 and TRBJ1-3, is SAVISQKPSRDICQRGTSLTIQCQVDSQVTMMFWYRQQPGQSLTLIATANQGSEATYESGFVIDKFPISRPNLTFSTLTVSNMSPEDSSIYLCSVVGGAGNTIYFGEGSWLTVV.

This sequence joins TRBV5-1 and TRBJ2-7; 7 bases agree with TRBD1. The V segment lost 7 bases and the J segment 5 bases; nucleotides outside the gene matches: 9. The CDR3 has 13 residues. CDR1 is SGHRS and CDR2 is YFSETQ in the germline V gene. CDR3 sequence (DNA): TGCGCCAGCCGGGACAGCAATAGGAACGAGCAGTACTTC. As protein: CASRDSNRNEQYF.

The V gene is TRBV19, the J gene TRBJ1-1; D is unresolved. The CDR3 length is 16 residues. V gave up 1 base and J gave up 1 base, with 13 bases separating them. Germline loops: CDR1 LNHDA, CDR2 SQIVND (reference sequence). The CDR3 nucleotides read TGTGCCAGTAGTATAGGAGGTCGGCGGGCGAACACTGAAGCTTTCTTT. Its translation: CASSIGGRRANTEAFF.

The V gene is TRBV6-5, the J gene TRBJ1-5; tentative D call: TRBD1 (5 bases). Trimming left V 7 bases short and J 6 bases short, with 16 bases between. The CDR3 is 14 amino acids. CDR1 and CDR2 from the germline V gene are MNHEY and SVGAGI. DNA of the CDR3: TGTGCCAGCACCCCGAGTGGGGGGTTTCAGCCCCAGCATTTT. Residues: CASTPSGGFQPQHF.